The clone carrying this T cell receptor beta chain was found once. These data are taken from a study of blood T cell repertoires in COVID-19. The CDR3 runs 14 residues. The germline CDR1 and CDR2 sequences are SGDLS and YYNGEE. Trimming stripped 3 bases from V and 0 bases from J, with 9 bases between. Original handling: It was from reference gene primer amplification that nucleated cell counts were estimated. The assay was immunoSEQ multiplex PCR, and TCRdb's table has in-frame clones only and misses some. V and J calls and clone size are copied from that table; D and trimming were computed from the DNA. The profile shows approximately 150,000 clones, around 87% of them singletons. Recruits, aged roughly 18 to 95 years, lived in 20 to 30 US areas. Participants' reported clinical history set cohort assignment. Donors in Cohort 3 counted as recovered after two negative PCRs, clearance, or symptom resolution.

This TCR derives from a man in his fifties or sixties who had recovered from COVID-19. J is TRBJ2-5 and V is TRBV9; D remains unclear. The sample was PBMCs or T cells enriched from blood (not recorded which). CDR3 DNA: TGTGCCAGCAGCGAGACTTTGTACCAAGAGACCCAGTACTTC. Protein product: CASSETLYQETQYF.